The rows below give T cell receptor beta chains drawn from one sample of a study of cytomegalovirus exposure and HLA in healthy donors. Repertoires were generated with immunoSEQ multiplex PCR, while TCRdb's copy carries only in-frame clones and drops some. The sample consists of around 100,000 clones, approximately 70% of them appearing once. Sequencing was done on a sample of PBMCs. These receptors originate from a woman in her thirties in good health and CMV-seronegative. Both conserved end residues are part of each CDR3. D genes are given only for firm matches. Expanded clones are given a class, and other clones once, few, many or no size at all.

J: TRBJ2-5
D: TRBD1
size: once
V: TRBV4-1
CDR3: CASSQGDRDQETQYF
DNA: TGCGCCAGCAGCCAGGGAGACAGGGACCAAGAGACCCAGTACTTC

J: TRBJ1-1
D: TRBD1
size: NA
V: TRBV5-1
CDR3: CASSWGTGKVNTEAFF
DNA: TGCGCCAGCAGCTGGGGGACAGGGAAAGTGAACACTGAAGCTTTCTTT

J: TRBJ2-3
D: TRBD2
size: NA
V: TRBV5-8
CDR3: CASSLPGLAGEKQYF
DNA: TGTGCCAGCAGCTTACCGGGACTAGCGGGAGAGAAACAGTATTTT

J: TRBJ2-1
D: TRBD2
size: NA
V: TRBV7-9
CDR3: CASSLGFTTSGVHNEQFF
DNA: TGTGCCAGCAGCTTAGGTTTTACGACTAGCGGGGTTCACAATGAGCAGTTCTTC

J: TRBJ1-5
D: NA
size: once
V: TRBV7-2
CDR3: CASSLGQERPQHF
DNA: TGTGCCAGCAGCTTAGGACAGGAGCGGCCCCAGCATTTT

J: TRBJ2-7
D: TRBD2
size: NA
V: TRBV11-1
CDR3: CASSLGTSGSTYEQYF
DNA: TGTGCCAGCAGCTTAGGGACTAGCGGGAGCACCTACGAGCAGTACTTC

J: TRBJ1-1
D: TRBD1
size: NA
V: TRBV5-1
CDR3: CASSSDRKNTEAFF
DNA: TGCGCCAGCAGTTCGGACAGGAAGAACACTGAAGCTTTCTTT

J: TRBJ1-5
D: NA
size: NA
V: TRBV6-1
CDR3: CASSEVGGDSNQPQHF
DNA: TGTGCCAGCAGTGAAGTAGGGGGGGACAGCAATCAGCCCCAGCATTTT

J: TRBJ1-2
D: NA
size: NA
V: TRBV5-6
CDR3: CASSPQQGNYGYTF
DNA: TGTGCCAGCAGCCCGCAGCAGGGGAACTATGGCTACACCTTC

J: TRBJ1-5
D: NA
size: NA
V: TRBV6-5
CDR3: CASSDNRLIKPQHF
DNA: TGTGCCAGCAGTGACAACCGCCTAATTAAGCCCCAGCATTTT

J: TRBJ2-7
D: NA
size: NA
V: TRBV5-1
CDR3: CASSLATLSGAYEQYF
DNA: TGCGCCAGCAGCTTGGCTACGCTTTCAGGGGCCTACGAGCAGTACTTC

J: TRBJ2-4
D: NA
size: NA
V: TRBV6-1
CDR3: CASSEIHLAKNIQYF
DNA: TGTGCCAGCAGTGAAATCCACTTAGCCAAAAACATTCAGTACTTC

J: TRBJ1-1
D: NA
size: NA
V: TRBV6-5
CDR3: CASSRGPEAFF
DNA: TGTGCCAGCAGCCGGGGTCCCGAAGCTTTCTTT

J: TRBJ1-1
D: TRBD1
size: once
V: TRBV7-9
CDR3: CASSQGQGAVTEAFF
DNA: TGTGCCAGCAGCCAGGGGCAGGGGGCGGTCACTGAAGCTTTCTTT

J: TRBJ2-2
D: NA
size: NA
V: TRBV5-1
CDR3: CASSLGGTGELFF
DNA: TGCGCCAGCAGCTTGGGAGGGACCGGGGAGCTGTTTTTT

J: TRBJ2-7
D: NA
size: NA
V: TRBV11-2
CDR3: CASSSTGSYYYEQYF
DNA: TGTGCCAGCAGCTCAACCGGGAGCTATTACTACGAGCAGTACTTC

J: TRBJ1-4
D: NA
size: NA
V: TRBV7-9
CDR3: CASSLRLAGSANEKLFF
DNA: TGTGCCAGCAGCTTACGGCTCGCGGGGAGCGCTAATGAAAAACTGTTTTTT

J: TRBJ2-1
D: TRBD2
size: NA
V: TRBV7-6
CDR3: CASSLDPSSGSLSDEQFF
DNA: TGTGCCAGCAGCTTAGACCCCAGTAGCGGGAGTTTGAGTGATGAGCAGTTCTTC

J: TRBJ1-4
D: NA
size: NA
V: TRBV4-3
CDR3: CASSQDAIDGGILFF
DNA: TGCGCCAGCAGCCAAGATGCTATAGATGGGGGGATCCTGTTTTTT

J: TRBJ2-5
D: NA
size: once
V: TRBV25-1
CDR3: CASGIQDVQETQYF
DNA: TGTGCCAGCGGAATACAGGACGTTCAAGAGACCCAGTACTTC

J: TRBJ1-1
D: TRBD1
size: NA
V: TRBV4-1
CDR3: CASSQDRVGTGGNTEAFF
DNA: TGCGCCAGCAGCCAAGATCGAGTGGGGACAGGGGGGAACACTGAAGCTTTCTTT

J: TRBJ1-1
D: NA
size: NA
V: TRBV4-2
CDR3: CASSQEVVAGDGEAFF
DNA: TGTGCCAGCAGCCAAGAGGTGGTGGCGGGGGACGGTGAAGCTTTCTTT

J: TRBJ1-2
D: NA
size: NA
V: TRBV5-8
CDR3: CASSLGEYGYTF
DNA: TGTGCCAGCAGCTTGGGAGAGTATGGCTACACCTTC

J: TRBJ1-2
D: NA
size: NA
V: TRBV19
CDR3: CASAFLTGTGYTF
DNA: TGTGCCAGCGCGTTTTTGACAGGTACCGGCTACACCTTC

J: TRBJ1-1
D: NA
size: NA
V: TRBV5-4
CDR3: CASSLLQGPNTEAFF
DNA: TGTGCCAGCAGCTTACTACAGGGACCGAACACTGAAGCTTTCTTT

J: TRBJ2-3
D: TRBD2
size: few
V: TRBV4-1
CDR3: CASSQVTKIAGASDTQYF
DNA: TGCGCCAGCAGCCAAGTGACGAAAATAGCGGGAGCTTCAGATACGCAGTATTTT

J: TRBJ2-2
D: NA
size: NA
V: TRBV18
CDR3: CASSPRERGELFF
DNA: TGTGCCAGCTCACCAAGGGAGAGGGGGGAGCTGTTTTTT

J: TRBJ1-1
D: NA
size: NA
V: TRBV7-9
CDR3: CASISGGTEAFF
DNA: TGTGCCAGCATCTCTGGGGGGACTGAAGCTTTCTTT

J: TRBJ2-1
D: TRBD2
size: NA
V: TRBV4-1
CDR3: CASSRGLAPDEQFF
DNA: TGCGCCAGCAGCCGGGGACTAGCGCCTGATGAGCAGTTCTTC

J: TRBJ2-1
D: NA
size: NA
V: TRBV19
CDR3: CASSIGIRGEQFF
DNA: TGTGCCAGTAGTATCGGTATCCGGGGGGAGCAGTTCTTC

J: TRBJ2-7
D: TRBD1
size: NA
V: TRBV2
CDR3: CASSADQGVSLSYEQYF
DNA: TGTGCCAGCAGTGCGGATCAGGGGGTATCACTGTCCTACGAGCAGTACTTC

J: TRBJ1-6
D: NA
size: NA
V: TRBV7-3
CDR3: CASSSQGTGGSPLHF
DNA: TGTGCCAGCAGCTCACAGGGTACCGGCGGTTCACCCCTCCACTTT

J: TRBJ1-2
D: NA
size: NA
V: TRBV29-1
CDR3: CSVEESSYGYTF
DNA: TGCAGCGTTGAAGAGTCGTCTTATGGCTACACCTTC

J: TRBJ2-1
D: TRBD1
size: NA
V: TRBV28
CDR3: CASSFRGPYNEQFF
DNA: TGTGCCAGCAGTTTTAGGGGGCCCTACAATGAGCAGTTCTTC

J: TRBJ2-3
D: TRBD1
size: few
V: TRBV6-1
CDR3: CASTQGTGGVDTQYF
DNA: TGTGCCAGCACCCAAGGGACAGGGGGCGTAGATACGCAGTATTTT

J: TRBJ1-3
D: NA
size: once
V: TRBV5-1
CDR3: CASSLDRSTGNTIYF
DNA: TGCGCCAGCAGCTTGGACAGGTCTACTGGAAACACCATATATTTT

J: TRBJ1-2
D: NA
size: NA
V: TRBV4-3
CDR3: CASSQDPRPGSNGYTF
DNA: TGCGCCAGCAGCCAAGATCCAAGGCCGGGATCAAATGGCTACACCTTC

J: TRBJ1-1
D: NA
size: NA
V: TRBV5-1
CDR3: CASSLTGEAFF
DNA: TGCGCCAGCAGCTTGACAGGTGAAGCTTTCTTT

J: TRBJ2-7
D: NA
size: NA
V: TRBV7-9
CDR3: CASSRKGVYEQYF
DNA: TGTGCCAGCAGCCGGAAGGGGGTCTACGAGCAGTACTTC

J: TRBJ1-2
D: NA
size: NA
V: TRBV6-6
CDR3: CATSHPSQTYYGYTF
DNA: TGTGCCACCTCTCACCCGTCCCAAACATACTATGGCTACACCTTC

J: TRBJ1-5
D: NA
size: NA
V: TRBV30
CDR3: CAWSHGGNQPQHF
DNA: TGTGCCTGGAGTCACGGGGGCAATCAGCCCCAGCATTTT

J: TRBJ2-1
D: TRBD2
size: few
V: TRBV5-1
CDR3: CASSLPGLAVNNEQFF
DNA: TGCGCCAGCAGCCTCCCGGGACTAGCGGTAAACAATGAGCAGTTCTTC

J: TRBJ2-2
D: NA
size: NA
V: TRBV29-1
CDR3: CSVEGALTGELFF
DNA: TGCAGCGTTGAAGGGGCTCTCACCGGGGAGCTGTTTTTT

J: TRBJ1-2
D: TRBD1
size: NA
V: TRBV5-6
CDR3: CASSLGWTGQRGYTF
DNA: TGTGCCAGCAGCTTGGGGTGGACAGGGCAAAGGGGCTACACCTTC

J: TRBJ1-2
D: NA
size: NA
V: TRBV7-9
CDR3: CATSAGGYGYTF
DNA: TGTGCCACCTCAGCGGGGGGCTATGGCTACACCTTC

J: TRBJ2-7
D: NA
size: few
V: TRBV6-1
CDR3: CASNRDRDGTYEQYF
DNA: TGTGCCAGCAACAGGGACCGGGACGGAACCTACGAGCAGTACTTC

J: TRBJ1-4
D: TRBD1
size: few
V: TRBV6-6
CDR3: CASSDRDSASPKLFF
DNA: TGTGCCAGCAGTGACCGGGACAGCGCCTCTCCAAAACTGTTTTTT

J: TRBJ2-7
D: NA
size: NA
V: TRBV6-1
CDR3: CASSEERGIGEQYF
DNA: TGTGCCAGCAGTGAAGAGAGGGGGATCGGCGAGCAGTACTTC

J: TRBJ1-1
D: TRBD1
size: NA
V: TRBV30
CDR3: CAWSALRQGIRKAFF
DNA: TGTGCCTGGAGCGCTCTTCGACAGGGAATTAGGAAAGCTTTCTTT

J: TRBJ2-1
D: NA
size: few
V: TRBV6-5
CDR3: CASEKSNEQFF
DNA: TGTGCCAGCGAAAAGAGCAATGAGCAGTTCTTC

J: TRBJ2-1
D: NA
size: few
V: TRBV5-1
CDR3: CASSLSGDLYNEQFF
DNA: TGCGCCAGCAGCTTGTCGGGGGACCTTTACAATGAGCAGTTCTTC

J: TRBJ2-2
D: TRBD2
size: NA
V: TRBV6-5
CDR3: CASSPPWGGGELFF
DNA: TGTGCCAGCAGTCCCCCGTGGGGGGGCGGGGAGCTGTTTTTT

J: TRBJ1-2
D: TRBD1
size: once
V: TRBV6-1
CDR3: CASSETGQGIYGYTF
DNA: TGTGCCAGCAGTGAAACGGGACAGGGGATTTATGGCTACACCTTC

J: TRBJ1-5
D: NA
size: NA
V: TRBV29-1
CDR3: CSVGTDNQPQHF
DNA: TGCAGCGTTGGAACAGACAATCAGCCCCAGCATTTT